The entry below describes one TCR beta chain. These data originate in a study of blood T cells in healthy people across ages. The authors ran a second PCR of about 6 to 12 cycles using a sample-barcoded 5' primer and a J-beta primer mix. Each CDR3 protein is one row after TCRdb ran MiXCR on the 5' RACE reads. The sample carries about 680,000 distinct CDR3 sequences, 49% recorded once. The CDR3 has 14 residues. V shed 4 bases and J 4 bases; nucleotides not matched to a gene: 6. Germline-derived CDR1 and CDR2 are LGHNA and YSLEER. The TCR sequence derives from a woman in her sixties or seventies in good health. Sequenced sample: blood. This chain connects TRBV4-3 to TRBJ1-1, with 7 bases matching TRBD1. The CDR3 is CASSPHDRATEAFF. In DNA form, the CDR3 reads TGCGCCAGCAGCCCTCACGACAGGGCCACTGAAGCTTTCTTT.